This T cell receptor beta chain appears in the sequencing data of a study of T cells in tumors after PD-1 blockade. Study as a whole: Excluded were patients with checkpoint blockade, immunosuppressants, or radiotherapy or other anti-cancer therapy within 4 weeks. Patients received pembrolizumab 200 mg every 3 weeks or cemiplimab 350 mg every 2 weeks.

CDR1 MNHNS and CDR2 SASEGT come from the germline V gene. The ends were cut back, 2 bases at V and 3 bases at J, with 14 bases in the middle. The CDR3 sequence is 16 residues long. Some clones are missing from TCRdb's copy, which holds only in-frame ones; the method was immunoSEQ multiplex PCR. The table shows about 19,000 clones, with 81% occurring only once. This TCR came from a human donor with advanced basal cell or squamous cell carcinoma (not recorded which). This chain links TRBV6-1 with TRBJ1-3; D not certain. Sequencing used PBMCs, obtained after anti-PD-1 therapy. The CDR3 region has the DNA TGTGCCAGCAGTGAAATCCCAAAGGCGGGTGGAAACACCATATATTTT. It codes for CASSEIPKAGGNTIYF.